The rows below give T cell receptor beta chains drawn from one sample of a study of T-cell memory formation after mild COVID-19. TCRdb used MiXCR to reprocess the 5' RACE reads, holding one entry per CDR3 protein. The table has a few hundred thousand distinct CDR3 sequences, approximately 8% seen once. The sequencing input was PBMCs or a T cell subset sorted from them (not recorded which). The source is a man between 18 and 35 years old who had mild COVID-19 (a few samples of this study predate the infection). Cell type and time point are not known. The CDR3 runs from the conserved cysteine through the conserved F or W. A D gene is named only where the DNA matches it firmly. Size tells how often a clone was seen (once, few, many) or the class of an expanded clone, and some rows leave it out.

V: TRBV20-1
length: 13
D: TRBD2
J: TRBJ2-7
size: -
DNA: TGCAGTGCTATAGCGGGGTCCCCCTACGAGCAGTACTTC
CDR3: CSAIAGSPYEQYF

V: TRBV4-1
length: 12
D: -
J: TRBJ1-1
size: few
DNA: TGCGCCAGCAGCCAAGAGGCCTCCGACGCTTTCTTT
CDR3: CASSQEASDAFF

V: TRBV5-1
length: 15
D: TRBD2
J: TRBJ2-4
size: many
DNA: TGCGCCAGCAGCTTGCTGGGACTAGCGGGCAACATTCAGTACTTC
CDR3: CASSLLGLAGNIQYF

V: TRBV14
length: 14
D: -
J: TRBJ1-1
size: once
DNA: TGTGCCAGCAGCCCACTAGTGGCGAACACTGAAGCTTTCTTT
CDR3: CASSPLVANTEAFF

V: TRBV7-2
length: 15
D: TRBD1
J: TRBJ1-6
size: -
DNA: TGTGCCAGCAGCTTATTAGCAGGGGGAAATTCACCCCTCCACTTT
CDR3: CASSLLAGGNSPLHF

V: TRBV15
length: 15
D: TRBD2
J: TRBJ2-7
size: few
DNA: TGTGCCACCCAGCTTGGACTAGCGGGGGTCTACGAGCAGTACTTC
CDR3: CATQLGLAGVYEQYF

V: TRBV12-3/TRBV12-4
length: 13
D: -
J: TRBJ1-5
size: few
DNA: TGTGCCAGCAGTCGGGACGTCCTCGCGCCCCAGCATTTT
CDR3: CASSRDVLAPQHF

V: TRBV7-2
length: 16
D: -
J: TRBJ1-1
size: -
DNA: TGTGCCAGCAGCTTAGTCGGCGGGACATTGAACACTGAAGCTTTCTTT
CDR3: CASSLVGGTLNTEAFF

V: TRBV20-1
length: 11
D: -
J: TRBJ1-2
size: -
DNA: TGCAGTGCTACAGGGGATTATGGCTACACCTTC
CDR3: CSATGDYGYTF

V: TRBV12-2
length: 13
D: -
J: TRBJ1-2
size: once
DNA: TGTGCAAGTCGCTCAGGGGAGGACTATGGCTACACCTTC
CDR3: CASRSGEDYGYTF

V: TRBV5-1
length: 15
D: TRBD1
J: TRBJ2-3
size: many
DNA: TGCGCCAGCAGCCTAGGGGACAGGGACACAGATACGCAGTATTTT
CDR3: CASSLGDRDTDTQYF

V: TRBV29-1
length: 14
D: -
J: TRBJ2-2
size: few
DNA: TGCAGCGTTGCCCAGGGGCTTTACACCGGGGAGCTGTTTTTT
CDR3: CSVAQGLYTGELFF

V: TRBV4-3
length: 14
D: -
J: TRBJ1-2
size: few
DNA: TGCGCCAGCAGCCAAGATCGGGCCTACTATGGCTACACCTTC
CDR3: CASSQDRAYYGYTF

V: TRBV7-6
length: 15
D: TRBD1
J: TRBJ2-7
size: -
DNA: TGTGCCAGCAGCTTAAATGAGGGGGCCGGTTACGAGCAGTACTTC
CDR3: CASSLNEGAGYEQYF

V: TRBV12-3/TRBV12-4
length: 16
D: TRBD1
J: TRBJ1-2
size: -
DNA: TGTGCCAGCAGTTCCTCCCCGGGACAGGTTCTATATGGCTACACCTTC
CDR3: CASSSSPGQVLYGYTF

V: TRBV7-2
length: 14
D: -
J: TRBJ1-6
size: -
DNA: TGTGCCAGCAGCTCGGGAATGGTTAATTCACCCCTCCACTTT
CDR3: CASSSGMVNSPLHF

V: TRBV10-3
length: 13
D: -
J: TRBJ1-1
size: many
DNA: TGTGCCATCAGTGAGTCACAGGGAGGTCAAGCTTTCTTT
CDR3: CAISESQGGQAFF

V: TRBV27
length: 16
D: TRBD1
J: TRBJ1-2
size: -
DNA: TGTGCCAGCACCCCGGGGCAGGGGGAGGCTGTCTATGGCTACACCTTC
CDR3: CASTPGQGEAVYGYTF

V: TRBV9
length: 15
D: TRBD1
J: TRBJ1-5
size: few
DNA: TGTGCCAGCAGCCCGGGACAGGGGGCGCATCAGCCCCAGCATTTT
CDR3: CASSPGQGAHQPQHF

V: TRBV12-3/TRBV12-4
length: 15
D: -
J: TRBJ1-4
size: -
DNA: TGTGCCAGCAGTCTCCGGGGCTTCGGGGATGAAAAACTGTTTTTT
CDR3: CASSLRGFGDEKLFF

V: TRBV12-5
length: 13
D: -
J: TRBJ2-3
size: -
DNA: TGTGCTAGTGGTTTGGGCGTATGGGATACGCAGTATTTT
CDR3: CASGLGVWDTQYF

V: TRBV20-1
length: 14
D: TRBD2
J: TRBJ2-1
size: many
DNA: TGCAGTGCTAGAGATGCGGGGGGAATCAATGAGCAGTTCTTC
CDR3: CSARDAGGINEQFF

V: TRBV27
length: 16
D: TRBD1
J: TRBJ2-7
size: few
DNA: TGTGCCAGCAGTTTCGCCCCCGGGACAGGGGAGTACGAGCAGTACTTC
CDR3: CASSFAPGTGEYEQYF

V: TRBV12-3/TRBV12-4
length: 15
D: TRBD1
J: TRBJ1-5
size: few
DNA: TGTGCCAGCAGTATTACAGGGGAACAGGGTCAGCCCCAGCATTTT
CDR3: CASSITGEQGQPQHF

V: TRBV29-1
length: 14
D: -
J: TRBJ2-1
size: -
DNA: TGCAGCGTTGAAAGGCTCGGGAAAAACAATGAGCAGTTCTTC
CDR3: CSVERLGKNNEQFF

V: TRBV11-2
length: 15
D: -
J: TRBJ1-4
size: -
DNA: TGTGCCAGCAGCACTCGTCCTCAGCCGGAGGAAAAACTGTTTTTT
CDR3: CASSTRPQPEEKLFF